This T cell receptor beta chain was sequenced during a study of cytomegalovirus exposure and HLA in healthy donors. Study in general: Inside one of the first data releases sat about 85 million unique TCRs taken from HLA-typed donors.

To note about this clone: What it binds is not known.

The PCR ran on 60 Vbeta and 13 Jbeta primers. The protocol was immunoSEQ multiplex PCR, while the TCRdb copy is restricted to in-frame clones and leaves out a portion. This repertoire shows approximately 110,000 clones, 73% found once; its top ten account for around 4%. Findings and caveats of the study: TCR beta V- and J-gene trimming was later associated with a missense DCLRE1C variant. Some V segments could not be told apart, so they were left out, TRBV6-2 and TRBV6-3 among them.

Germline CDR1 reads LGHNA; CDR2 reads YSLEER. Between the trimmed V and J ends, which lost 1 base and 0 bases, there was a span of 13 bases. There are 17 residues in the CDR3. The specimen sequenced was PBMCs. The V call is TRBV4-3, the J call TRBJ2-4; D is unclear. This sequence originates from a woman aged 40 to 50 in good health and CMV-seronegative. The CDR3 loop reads CASSQVLSELAKNIQYF. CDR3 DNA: TGCGCCAGCAGCCAAGTACTGTCGGAGTTAGCCAAAAACATTCAGTACTTC.